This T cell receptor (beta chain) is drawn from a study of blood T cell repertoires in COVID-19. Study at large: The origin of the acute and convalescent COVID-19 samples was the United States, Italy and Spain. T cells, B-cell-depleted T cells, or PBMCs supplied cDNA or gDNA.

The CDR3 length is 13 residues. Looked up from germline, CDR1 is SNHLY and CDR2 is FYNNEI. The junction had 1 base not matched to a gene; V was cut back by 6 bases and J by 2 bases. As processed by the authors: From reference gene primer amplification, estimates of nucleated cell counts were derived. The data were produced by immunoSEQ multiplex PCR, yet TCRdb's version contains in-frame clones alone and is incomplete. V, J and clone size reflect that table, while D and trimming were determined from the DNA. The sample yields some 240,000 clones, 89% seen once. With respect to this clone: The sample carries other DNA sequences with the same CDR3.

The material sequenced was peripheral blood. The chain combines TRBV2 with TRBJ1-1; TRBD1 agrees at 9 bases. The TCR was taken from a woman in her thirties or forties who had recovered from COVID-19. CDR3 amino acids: CASRDRGNTEAFF. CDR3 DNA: TGTGCCAGCAGGGACAGGGGAAACACTGAAGCTTTCTTT. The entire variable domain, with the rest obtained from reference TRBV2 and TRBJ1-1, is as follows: EPEVTQTPSHQVTQMGQEVILRCVPISNHLYFYWYRQILGQKVEFLVSFYNNEISEKSEIFDDQFSVERPDGSNFTLKIRSTKLEDSAMYFCASRDRGNTEAFFGQGTRLTVV.